The 17 T cell receptor beta chains given below trace back to one sample, sequenced in a study of blood T cell repertoires in COVID-19. The method was immunoSEQ multiplex PCR; TCRdb's version includes in-frame clones alone and lacks a portion of them. The sample carries approximately 120,000 clones, 70% to 90% recorded once. Specimen: peripheral blood. The receptors here all came from a woman aged 50 to 60 who had recovered from COVID-19.

The CDR3 reads CASSLGGGREYKQFF. CDR3 nucleotide sequence: TGTGCCAGCAGCTTAGGCGGCGGGCGGGAGTACAAGCAGTTCTTC. The chain links TRBV7-2 to TRBJ2-1; 7 nucleotides match TRBD2. Germline trimming cut 1 base from V and 11 bases from J; bases unmatched to any gene: 11. From germline, CDR1 is SGHTA and CDR2 FQGNSA. The CDR3 consists of 15 residues. Drawing the rest from reference TRBV7-2 and TRBJ2-1, the complete variable domain is GAGVSQSPSNKVTEKGKDVELRCDPISGHTALYWYRQSLGQGLEFLIYFQGNSAPDKSGLPSDRFSAERTGGSVSTLTIQRTQQEDSAVYLCASSLGGGREYKQFFGPGTRLTVL.

This chain connects TRBV28 to TRBJ1-2, with TRBD1 as a possible D gene (5 bases). Looked up from germline, CDR1 is MDHEN and CDR2 is SYDVKM. V was pared by 5 bases and J by 8 bases, with 12 bases between. The CDR3 runs 12 residues. CDR3 amino acids: CASSANPGGYTF. The CDR3 DNA follows: TGTGCCAGCAGTGCGAACCCAGGGGGCTACACCTTC.

This clone showed up just once. V gene TRBV5-1 combines with J gene TRBJ1-1, with D possibly being TRBD1 (6 bases). The V end lost 3 bases, the J end lost 5 bases, and 11 bases lay between the germline ends. CDR1 SGHRS and CDR2 YFSETQ come from the germline V gene. The CDR3 covers 13 residues. This chain's CDR3 is CASSSQGQTEAFF. The CDR3 bases are TGCGCCAGCAGCTCACAGGGTCAGACTGAAGCTTTCTTT. Full variable domain (rest looked up from reference TRBV5-1 and TRBJ1-1): KAGVTQTPRYLIKTRGQQVTLSCSPISGHRSVSWYQQTPGQGLQFLFEYFSETQRNKGNFPGRFSGRQFSNSRSEMNVSTLELGDSALYLCASSSQGQTEAFFGQGTRLTVV.

This clone was seen only once. This chain links TRBV4-2 with TRBJ1-2; TRBD1 might be the D (6 bases). CDR1 and CDR2 from the germline V gene are LGHNA and YNFKEQ. The CDR3 consists of 14 residues. V lost 5 bases, J lost 4 bases, and 14 bases lay in between. CDR3 nucleotide sequence: TGTGCCAGCAGCAAAGGGGGGGGCGGCTATGGCTACACCTTC. Translated, it gives CASSKGGGGYGYTF.

J is TRBJ2-1 and V is TRBV14; D possibly corresponds to TRBD1 (5 bases). The germline V gene encodes CDR1 SGHDN and CDR2 FVKESK. The V gene lost 0 bases and the J gene lost 7 bases, with 19 bases spanning the gap. The CDR3 is 17 amino acids. The CDR3 loop reads CASSQESRAQLGNEQFF. In DNA form, the CDR3 reads TGTGCCAGCAGCCAAGAATCCAGGGCCCAACTCGGGAATGAGCAGTTCTTC.

The J gene is TRBJ2-5, the V gene TRBV7-9, with 8 positions matching TRBD1. The germline gives CDR1 SEHNR, CDR2 FQNEAQ (reference sequence). Trimming removed 5 bases from V and 4 bases from J; junction bases left unmatched: 6. The CDR3 covers 14 residues. The CDR3 DNA reads as TGTGCCAGCAGCCCAGGGGGCGAGAGAGAGACCCAGTACTTC. It codes for CASSPGGERETQYF.

The chain joins TRBV6-2 or TRBV6-3 to TRBJ2-1, with 8 nucleotides matching TRBD2. The CDR3 length is 16 residues. After removal of 0 bases from V and 6 bases from J, the junction contained 7 bases not matched to a gene. The germline V gene has CDR1 MNHEY and CDR2 SVGEGT. Here the CDR3 reads CASSYSRGALGNEQFF. CDR3 DNA sequence: TGTGCCAGCAGTTACTCGCGGGGGGCCTTAGGCAATGAGCAGTTCTTC.

In DNA form, the CDR3 reads TGCGCCAGCAGCCAAGTCCCAGGGTCTCTAGCGGGGAGCCTAGCCGGCGAGCAGTACTTC. This codes for CASSQVPGSLAGSLAGEQYF. The gene calls are TRBV4-1 and TRBJ2-7; TRBD2 agrees at 9 bases. V was clipped by 1 base and J by 6 bases; unmatched bases: 22. This CDR3 has 20 residues. Per germline, CDR1 MGHRA and CDR2 YSYEKL.

The chain recombines TRBV21-1 with TRBJ2-7; the table assigns TRBD2, which was not confirmed against the DNA. TRBV21-1 counts as a pseudogene. There are 15 residues in the CDR3. CDR3 DNA: TGTGCCAGCCCAGGGACTAGCGGGAGTTCGTACGAGCAGTACTTC. Residues: CASPGTSGSSYEQYF.

The CDR3 DNA reads TGTGCCAGCTCGCGCATAGAGGGAAACACTGAAGCTTTCTTT. This gives the protein CASSRIEGNTEAFF. J is TRBJ1-1 and V is TRBV18; D not certain. Germline CDR1 KGHSH, CDR2 LQKENI. The V and J ends lost 6 bases and 2 bases respectively, with 13 bases between them. The CDR3 contains 14 residues.

The rearrangement uses TRBV6-1 and TRBJ1-2, with D hard to call. CDR3 length equals 15 residues. Germline values: CDR1 MNHNS, CDR2 SASEGT. The V end lost 2 bases, the J end lost 4 bases, and 14 bases lay between the germline ends. CDR3 region: CASSENWVRSYGYTF. The DNA for the CDR3 is TGTGCCAGCAGTGAAAATTGGGTGAGGAGCTATGGCTACACCTTC.

V is TRBV11-2 and J is TRBJ1-3, with D tentatively TRBD1 (6 bases). Germline V gene sequence: CDR1 SGHAT, CDR2 FQNNGV. This CDR3 is built from 17 residues. The V end was cut by 1 base, the J end by 4 bases, with 17 bases between. The DNA for the CDR3 is TGTGCCAGCAGCTTAGGGACAGTCTGGTCGGTCGGAAACACCATATATTTT. Its protein product is CASSLGTVWSVGNTIYF.

This clone showed up just once. The chain recombines TRBV29-1 with TRBJ2-2; D is ambiguous. Deletions cut 4 bases from V and 5 bases from J, with 11 bases between. CDR1 and CDR2 from the germline V gene are SQVTM and ANQGSEA. The CDR3 is 13 amino acids. CDR3 residues: CSVGLPLTGELFF. DNA for the CDR3: TGCAGCGTTGGCCTACCCTTAACCGGGGAGCTGTTTTTT.

This clone has ten or more counts. The chain employs TRBV5-6 and TRBJ2-1; D might be TRBD2 (6 bases). V was trimmed by 0 bases and J by 6 bases, leaving 10 bases between them. The CDR3 consists of 14 residues. Germline V gene lookup returns CDR1 SGHDT and CDR2 YYEEEE. The CDR3, as DNA: TGTGCCAGCAGCTTGGGGGGGGACGCCAATGAGCAGTTCTTC. Translated: CASSLGGDANEQFF.

This chain's CDR3 is CASSPSAGRRTEAFF. The CDR3 region has the DNA TGTGCCAGCAGCCCCAGCGCAGGGAGGCGCACTGAAGCTTTCTTT. This chain uses TRBV7-9 with TRBJ1-1, with D possibly being TRBD1 (5 bases). Between the trimmed V and J ends, which lost 5 bases and 4 bases, there was a span of 17 bases. Germline V gene lookup returns CDR1 SEHNR and CDR2 FQNEAQ (reference sequence). The CDR3 is 15 amino acids.

This chain's CDR3 is CASSRGGRTYNEQFF. The CDR3, as DNA: TGTGCCAGTAGTAGGGGTGGGAGAACCTACAATGAGCAGTTCTTC. The chain has TRBV19 and TRBJ2-1; a weak D match, TRBD2 (5 bases). Trimming left V 4 bases short and J 2 bases short, with 12 bases between. The CDR3 totals 15 residues. Germline CDR1 reads LNHDA; CDR2 reads SQIVND (reference sequence).

The chain links TRBV15 to TRBJ1-5; TRBD1 aligns across 8 bases. The germline V gene has CDR1 LNHNV and CDR2 YYDKDF (reference sequence). This CDR3 region has 14 residues. With V trimmed by 6 bases and J by 6 bases, 7 bases remained unmatched. CDR3 coding DNA: TGTGCCACCAGTAATGACAGGGGAGGTCAGCCCCAGCATTTT. Residues: CATSNDRGGQPQHF.